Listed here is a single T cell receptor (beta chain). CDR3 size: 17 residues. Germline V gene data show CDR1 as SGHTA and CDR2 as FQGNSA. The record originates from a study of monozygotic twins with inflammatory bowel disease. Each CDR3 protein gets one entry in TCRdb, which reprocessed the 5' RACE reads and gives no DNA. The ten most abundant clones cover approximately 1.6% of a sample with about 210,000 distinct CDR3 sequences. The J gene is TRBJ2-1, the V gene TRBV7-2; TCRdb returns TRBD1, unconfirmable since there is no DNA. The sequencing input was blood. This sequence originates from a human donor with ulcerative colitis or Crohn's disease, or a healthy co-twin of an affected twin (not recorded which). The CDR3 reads CASSRQPTASSYNEQFF.